The 27 T cell receptor beta chains given below trace back to one sample, sequenced in a study of quantifying T cell responses using KT2 cells. As for the study in general: RNA was reverse transcribed with TCR alpha and beta constant-region primers.

An oligo carrying a UMI was ligated to the cDNA 3' end. An equimolar mix of RC1.1 and RC1.2 primed the beta chain across TRBC1 and TRBC2. From the UMI-ligation and nested PCR reads, TCRdb called clonotypes with MiXCR, one entry per CDR3 protein. The sample comprises under 35,000 distinct CDR3 sequences, approximately 6.8% of which are singletons, and about a sixth rests with the top ten. The sample was PBMCs spiked with cells of the T cell clone KT2. Every receptor here comes from a human donor.

The rearrangement joins TRBV7-3 to TRBJ2-1; 8 bases fit TRBD2. Germline CDR1 SGHTA, CDR2 FQGTGA. V gave up 5 bases and J gave up 0 bases; unmatched junction bases: 3. The length of the CDR3 is 15 residues. The CDR3 DNA sequence: TGTGCCAGCAGCGCCGGGGGGGTCTCCTACAATGAGCAGTTCTTC. This sequence encodes CASSAGGVSYNEQFF. The whole variable domain, remainder taken from reference TRBV7-3 and TRBJ2-1, is GAGVSQTPSNKVTEKGKYVELRCDPISGHTALYWYRQSLGQGPEFLIYFQGTGAADDSGLPNDRFFAVRPEGSVSTLKIQRTERGDSAVYLCASSAGGVSYNEQFFGPGTRLTVL.

This clonotype was observed at least ten times. The rearrangement uses TRBV6-4 and TRBJ2-1; TRBD1 aligns across 8 bases. The CDR3 covers 15 residues. Trimming cost V 2 bases and J 8 bases; bases outside gene matches: 8. CDR1 and CDR2 (germline): MRHNA, SNTAGT. In nucleotides, the CDR3 is TGTGCCAGCAGTGACGGGGCAGGGGGCGATGATGAGCAGTTCTTC. Translation gives CASSDGAGGDDEQFF.

There are many counts of this clonotype. The chain links TRBV6-6 to TRBJ1-5; D gene uncertain. Trimming took off 6 bases at V and 2 bases at J, with 14 bases between the two ends. The CDR3 consists of 15 residues. The germline CDR1 and CDR2 sequences are MNHNY and SVGAGI (reference sequence). This CDR3 is CASSEVARGNQPQHF. The CDR3 DNA sequence: TGTGCCAGCAGCGAAGTGGCGAGGGGCAATCAGCCCCAGCATTTT.

The CDR3 loop reads CASSLKRGAVANTGELFF. The CDR3 bases are TGTGCCAGCAGTCTTAAGCGGGGTGCTGTGGCGAACACCGGGGAGCTGTTTTTT. The rearrangement links TRBV12-3 or TRBV12-4 to TRBJ2-2; 7 nucleotides line up with TRBD2. CDR3 size: 18 residues. Trimming cost V 5 bases and J 0 bases; bases outside gene matches: 12.

V is TRBV6-1 and J is TRBJ2-5; 9 nucleotides line up with TRBD2. Germline V lookup: CDR1 MNHNS, CDR2 SASEGT. V gave up 1 base and J gave up 2 bases; unmatched junction bases: 2. The length of the CDR3 is 15 residues. CDR3 nucleotides: TGTGCCAGCAGTGAAGTAAGCGGGGGGCAAGAGACCCAGTACTTC. Residues: CASSEVSGGQETQYF.

This clonotype was observed at least ten times. The rearrangement links TRBV7-2 to TRBJ2-2, with 9 bases that match TRBD1. The CDR3 extends over 16 amino acids. Germline loops: CDR1 SGHTA, CDR2 FQGNSA. Unmatched junction bases numbered 12, after V lost 10 bases and J lost 3 bases. CDR3: CAISPGGTGHTGELFF. The CDR3 DNA follows: TGTGCCATTTCCCCTGGGGGGACAGGGCACACCGGGGAGCTGTTTTTT.

The CDR3 DNA reads as TGCGCCAGCAGCCAAGGACTAGCGGGGGCCCAAGAGACCCAGTACTTC. It codes for CASSQGLAGAQETQYF. This rearrangement joins TRBV4-1 to TRBJ2-5; 12 bases are a match to TRBD2. Trimming at V came to 1 base and at J to 1 base, leaving 1 base not matched to a gene. The CDR3 is made up of 16 amino acids. The germline gives CDR1 MGHRA, CDR2 YSYEKL.

This clonotype was detected only a few times. CDR3 sequence reads: CASSLEARETQYF. CDR3 bases: TGTGCCAGCAGCTTAGAGGCCAGGGAGACCCAGTACTTC. The chain is built from TRBV13 and TRBJ2-5; D is ambiguous. The CDR3 covers 13 residues. Germline values: CDR1 PRHDT, CDR2 FYEKMQ (reference sequence). Trimming removed 1 base at V and 5 bases at J, with 8 bases between.

This clonotype was seen a handful of times. Written as DNA, the CDR3 is TGCAGGGCTCTGGGGCGGGGTAGCACAGATACGCAGTATTTT. Protein: CRALGRGSTDTQYF. The chain employs TRBV29-1 and TRBJ2-3; perhaps TRBD2 as D (6 bases). Germline V gene sequence: CDR1 SQVTM, CDR2 ANQGSEA. CDR3 length equals 14 residues.

V gene TRBV14 combines with J gene TRBJ2-3, with 14 bases matching TRBD2. The J segment lost 7 bases and the V segment lost 5 bases, leaving 8 bases of the junction unmatched. The germline V gene encodes CDR1 SGHDN and CDR2 FVKESK. The CDR3 runs 16 residues. CDR3: CASSMGLAGVWYTQYF. In DNA form, the CDR3 reads TGTGCCAGCAGCATGGGACTAGCGGGAGTTTGGTATACGCAGTATTTT. The whole variable domain, remainder taken from reference TRBV14 and TRBJ2-3, is EAGVTQFPSHSVIEKGQTVTLRCDPISGHDNLYWYRRVMGKEIKFLLHFVKESKQDESGMPNNRFLAERTGGTYSTLKVQPAELEDSGVYFCASSMGLAGVWYTQYFGPGTRLTVL.

V gene TRBV12-3 or TRBV12-4 combines with J gene TRBJ2-3; 8 bases agree with TRBD2. The CDR3 is made up of 15 amino acids. The J segment lost 3 bases and the V segment lost 3 bases, leaving 5 bases of the junction unmatched. The CDR3 sequence: CASSFSGGGTDTQYF. The CDR3 bases are TGTGCCAGCAGTTTCTCCGGGGGGGGGACAGATACGCAGTATTTT.

There are many counts of this clonotype. V gene TRBV7-2 combines with J gene TRBJ2-3; 9 bases map to TRBD2. The CDR3 spans 16 residues. From germline, CDR1 is SGHTA and CDR2 FQGNSA. J lost 2 bases, V lost 1 base, and 4 bases had no gene match. The CDR3 sequence: CASSLGSGGNTDTQYF. For the CDR3, the DNA is TGTGCCAGCAGCTTAGGTAGCGGGGGTAACACAGATACGCAGTATTTT.

This clonotype was detected only a few times. This chain connects TRBV2 to TRBJ2-3; D is unclear. Per germline, CDR1 SNHLY and CDR2 FYNNEI. This CDR3 spans 12 amino acids. V dropped 7 bases and J dropped 2 bases, with 7 bases sitting between them. CDR3 region: CASTGNTDTQYF. The CDR3 bases are TGTGCCAGCACGGGCAACACAGATACGCAGTATTTT. Full variable domain (remainder filled in from reference TRBV2 and TRBJ2-3): EPEVTQTPSHQVTQMGQEVILRCVPISNHLYFYWYRQILGQKVEFLVSFYNNEISEKSEIFDDQFSVERPDGSNFTLKIRSTKLEDSAMYFCASTGNTDTQYFGPGTRLTVL.

There are many counts of this clonotype. The V and J genes are TRBV6-5 and TRBJ1-5; TRBD1 matches 7 bases. Germline V gene sequence: CDR1 MNHEY, CDR2 SVGAGI. The CDR3 runs 12 residues. V lost 6 bases to trimming and J lost 11 bases; unmatched junction nucleotides: 7. CDR3 protein: CASRTGSKAQHF. As DNA, the CDR3 is TGTGCCAGCAGGACAGGGAGTAAGGCCCAGCATTTT.

In this sample, this clonotype turned up a few times. CDR3 sequence: CASSPLGQGAGEQYF. The CDR3 DNA sequence: TGTGCCAGCAGCCCCTTGGGACAGGGGGCGGGAGAGCAGTACTTC. The V gene is TRBV12-3 or TRBV12-4, the J gene TRBJ2-7; 12 bases line up with TRBD1. The CDR3 is made up of 15 amino acids. J lost 7 bases, V lost 6 bases, and 10 bases had no gene match.

This clonotype has ten or more counts. The V gene is TRBV5-6, the J gene TRBJ1-6, with 10 bases aligning to TRBD1. Germline lookup yields CDR1 SGHDT and CDR2 YYEEEE. The CDR3 has 16 residues. The trim removed 2 bases at V and 8 bases at J, leaving 7 bases unmatched. The CDR3 DNA reads TGTGCCAGCAGCTTCCTGGGACAGGGGTTGGATTCACCCCTCCACTTT. It is translated as CASSFLGQGLDSPLHF. The full variable domain, with the rest looked up from reference TRBV5-6 and TRBJ1-6, is DAGVTQSPTHLIKTRGQQVTLRCSPKSGHDTVSWYQQALGQGPQFIFQYYEEEERQRGNFPDRFSGHQFPNYSSELNVNALLLGDSALYLCASSFLGQGLDSPLHFGNGTRLTVT.

This clonotype was seen many times. The junction departs from the called germline gene at one end, perhaps through a read error. The genes are TRBV3-1 and TRBJ2-4; D is uncertain. The CDR3 covers 13 residues. CDR1 is LGHDT, CDR2 YNNKEL, per germline (reference sequence). The CDR3 region has the DNA TGTGCCAGCAGCCAAGATAGTCGGAGAGAAAAGATTTTC. Translation gives CASSQDSRREKIF.

V and J are TRBV24-1 and TRBJ1-2; no clear D gene. CDR1 KGHDR and CDR2 SFDVKD come from the germline V gene. V was trimmed by 4 bases and J by 1 base, leaving 6 bases between them. The CDR3 has 13 amino acids. This CDR3 reads CATSDGLNYGYTF. The CDR3 DNA sequence: TGTGCCACCAGTGACGGACTTAACTATGGCTACACCTTC.

The chain uses TRBV5-1 and TRBJ1-2; weak D call: TRBD1 (6 bases). Trimming cost V 4 bases and J 0 bases, with 19 bases left between them. Germline assignment: CDR1 SGHRS and CDR2 YFSETQ. The CDR3 loop spans 17 amino acids. CDR3 coding DNA: TGCGCCAGCAGCGAGGCACAGGGTACTCGCCCTAACTATGGCTACACCTTC. This gives the protein CASSEAQGTRPNYGYTF. The full variable domain, with the rest looked up from reference TRBV5-1 and TRBJ1-2, is KAGVTQTPRYLIKTRGQQVTLSCSPISGHRSVSWYQQTPGQGLQFLFEYFSETQRNKGNFPGRFSGRQFSNSRSEMNVSTLELGDSALYLCASSEAQGTRPNYGYTFGSGTRLTVV.

This clonotype has only a few counts. The rearrangement joins TRBV4-1 to TRBJ2-2; perhaps TRBD1 as D (5 bases). The V end lost 6 bases, the J end lost 0 bases, and 11 bases lay between the germline ends. Per the germline V gene, CDR1 is MGHRA and CDR2 is YSYEKL. This CDR3 has 15 residues. CDR3 DNA sequence: TGCGCCAGCAGGACAGCACATTCGAACACCGGGGAGCTGTTTTTT. Translated: CASRTAHSNTGELFF.

The chain combines TRBV4-2 with TRBJ2-3, with TRBD2 as a possible D gene (6 bases). There are 16 residues in the CDR3. Germline-derived CDR1 and CDR2 are LGHNA and YNFKEQ. V lost 0 bases to trimming and J lost 7 bases, with 17 bases between them. The CDR3: CASSQEGTPGVNTQYF. The CDR3 DNA reads TGTGCCAGCAGCCAAGAAGGGACCCCGGGGGTGAATACGCAGTATTTT.

In this sample, this clonotype turned up many times. The J gene is TRBJ2-3, the V gene TRBV27; 8 bases fit TRBD1. The junction had 3 bases not matched to a gene; V was cut back by 1 base and J by 3 bases. This CDR3 has 15 residues. Germline CDR1 and CDR2: MNHEY and SMNVEV (reference sequence). The CDR3 sequence: CASSLYYRGTDTQYF. As DNA, the CDR3 is TGTGCCAGCAGTTTATACTACAGGGGGACAGATACGCAGTATTTT.

There are many counts of this clonotype. J is TRBJ2-3 and V is TRBV4-1; TRBD2 matches 12 bases. The V gene's germline CDR1 is MGHRA and CDR2 YSYEKL. This CDR3 spans 16 amino acids. The J segment lost 1 base and the V segment lost 4 bases, leaving 3 bases of the junction unmatched. The CDR3 nucleotides are TGCGCCAGCAGCCCTTCTAGCGGGGGGGGCACAGATACGCAGTATTTT. Its translation: CASSPSSGGGTDTQYF.

This clonotype has a count of ten or more. The V call is TRBV21-1, the J call TRBJ2-5; the tabulated D call, TRBD1, remains unverified against the DNA. TRBV21-1 is a known pseudogene. The CDR3 is made up of 16 amino acids. This CDR3 reads CASSKQGAYGGKTQYF. DNA for the CDR3: TGTGCCAGCAGCAAGCAGGGGGCGTATGGCGGAAAGACCCAGTACTTC.

In its sample, this clonotype was seen many times. V is TRBV20-1 and J is TRBJ2-1; D is possibly TRBD2 (5 bases). Trimming left V 1 base short and J 4 bases short, with 11 bases between. The CDR3 extends over 14 amino acids. CDR1 and CDR2 from the germline V gene are DFQATT and SNEGSKA (reference sequence). The CDR3 loop reads CSARALASYNEQFF. DNA for the CDR3: TGCAGTGCTAGAGCGCTAGCAAGTTACAATGAGCAGTTCTTC.

This clonotype was observed a few times. The chain combines TRBV5-1 with TRBJ2-5; the D gene is possibly TRBD1 (6 bases). V lost 4 bases and J lost 1, with 17 bases in between. This CDR3 is built from 16 residues. Germline values: CDR1 SGHRS, CDR2 YFSETQ. CDR3 region: CASSPRDIARQETQYF. CDR3 DNA sequence: TGCGCCAGCAGCCCACGGGACATCGCGCGCCAAGAGACCCAGTACTTC.

This rearrangement joins TRBV20-1 to TRBJ2-5, with 11 bases matching TRBD2. V was pared by 4 bases and J by 1 base, with 17 bases of the junction left unmatched. The CDR3 has 19 residues. Germline CDR1 DFQATT, CDR2 SNEGSKA (reference sequence). CDR3 bases: TGCAGTGCTAAGGGCGGGTCGACTAGCGGGGCCAGGCGCCAAGAGACCCAGTACTTC. Translating it yields CSAKGGSTSGARRQETQYF.